Below are 2 T cell receptor beta chains sequenced from a single sample in a study of cytomegalovirus exposure and HLA in healthy donors. PCR amplification relied on 60 Vbeta primers (plus 13 Jbeta primers). Profiled with immunoSEQ multiplex PCR; TCRdb holds only in-frame clones, not every one. This table holds 200,000 or so clones, approximately 80% found once. Sequenced input: PBMCs. Receptors originate from a boy aged 2 to 10 in good health and CMV-seronegative.

The rearrangement links TRBV30 to TRBJ2-2, with D possibly matching TRBD2 (6 bases). V lost 5 bases and J 2 bases, leaving 18 bases between the germline ends. CDR1 and CDR2 (germline): GTSNPN, SVGIG (reference sequence). CDR3 size: 16 residues. CDR3: CAWLRTGVPNTGELFF. DNA of the CDR3: TGTGCCTGGCTTAGGACGGGGGTCCCTAACACCGGGGAGCTGTTTTTT. The whole variable domain, filled in from reference TRBV30 and TRBJ2-2, reads SQTIHQWPATLVQPVGSPLSLECTVEGTSNPNLYWYRQAAGRGLQLLFYSVGIGQISSEVPQNLSASRPQDRQFILSSKKLLLSDSGFYLCAWLRTGVPNTGELFFGEGSRLTVL.

This chain joins TRBV6-5 and TRBJ2-5; possible D gene TRBD1, 7 bases. V lost 8 bases to trimming and J lost 3 bases, with 10 bases between them. Germline V gene sequence: CDR1 MNHEY, CDR2 SVGAGI. This CDR3 comprises 12 residues. Written as DNA, the CDR3 is TGTGCCAGCGGCAGGGGGGAAGAGACCCAGTACTTC. Translating gives CASGRGEETQYF.